This T cell receptor beta chain is drawn from a study of cytomegalovirus exposure and HLA in healthy donors. The PCR employed 60 Vbeta primers together with 13 Jbeta primers. Using immunoSEQ multiplex PCR, the repertoire was profiled, and TCRdb retains in-frame clones only, with some absent. The sample has about 97,000 clones, nearly 65% seen once; the top ten hold about 4.4%. Germline V CDR1 and CDR2: GTSNPN, SVGIG (reference sequence). The CDR3 consists of 13 residues. The V end lost 2 bases, the J end lost 3 bases, and 9 bases lay between the germline ends. To note about this clone: Its antigen is undetermined.

The study, taken as a whole, reports: Only CMV serostatus was available as immune exposure information. Later analysis identified a missense DCLRE1C variant that was linked to TCR beta V- and J-gene trimming.

Source material: PBMCs. The origin of this receptor is a human donor in good health. This chain connects TRBV30 to TRBJ2-3; D might be TRBD2 (5 bases). The CDR3 region is CAWSSLATDTQYF. For the CDR3, the DNA is TGTGCCTGGAGTAGTCTAGCTACAGATACGCAGTATTTT.